This passage covers 6 T cell receptor beta chains from one sample sequenced in a study of blood T cell repertoires in COVID-19. The data were produced by immunoSEQ multiplex PCR, yet TCRdb's version contains in-frame clones alone and is incomplete. The sample has about 160,000 clones; 90% to 95% are singletons. The material sequenced was peripheral blood. These receptors were obtained from a man aged 50-60 years with acute or convalescent COVID-19.

The genes are TRBV7-2 and TRBJ1-2; 8 nucleotides align to TRBD1. CDR3 size: 16 residues. Looked up from germline, CDR1 is SGHTA and CDR2 is FQGNSA. V dropped 1 base and J dropped 4; count of bases not matched to a gene: 8. The CDR3 DNA reads as TGTGCCAGCAGCTTAGAGGGTACGGGACAGGCCTATGGCTACACCTTC. Protein sequence: CASSLEGTGQAYGYTF.

This sequence joins TRBV7-3 and TRBJ1-1, with D possibly matching TRBD1 (5 bases). The CDR3 consists of 16 residues. Germline values: CDR1 SGHTA, CDR2 FQGTGA. V was shortened by 0 bases and J by 6 bases, with 17 bases between the two germline ends. The DNA of the CDR3 is TGTGCCAGCAGCTTAACCCTGAAGGGGCCGGGGGCTGAAGCTTTCTTT. Translation: CASSLTLKGPGAEAFF.

The V gene is TRBV7-9, the J gene TRBJ1-4; D is possibly TRBD1 (6 bases). The V and J ends lost 1 base and 8 bases respectively, with 20 bases between them. The length of the CDR3 is 17 residues. Germline CDR1 reads SEHNR; CDR2 reads FQNEAQ (reference sequence). CDR3 sequence: CASSLGRNSGDGEKLFF. As DNA, the CDR3 is TGTGCCAGCAGCTTAGGACGAAACTCAGGGGATGGAGAAAAACTGTTTTTT.

This rearrangement joins TRBV28 to TRBJ1-5, with D perhaps matching TRBD1 (6 bases). The germline CDR1 and CDR2 sequences are MDHEN and SYDVKM. This CDR3 is built from 19 residues. Trimming took 2 bases from V and 1 from J, leaving 21 bases between them. The CDR3 here is CASSLRGGLSYGSNQPQHF. DNA for the CDR3: TGTGCCAGCAGTTTACGCGGGGGGCTCTCGTATGGGAGCAATCAGCCCCAGCATTTT. The whole variable domain, filled in from reference TRBV28 and TRBJ1-5, reads DVKVTQSSRYLVKRTGEKVFLECVQDMDHENMFWYRQDPGLGLRLIYFSYDVKMKEKGDIPEGYSVSREKKERFSLILESASTNQTSMYLCASSLRGGLSYGSNQPQHFGDGTRLSIL.

This chain uses TRBV4-1 with TRBJ1-3; possibly TRBD1 for D (5 bases). Trimming stripped 4 bases from V and 4 bases from J, with 17 bases between. This CDR3 has 16 residues. CDR1 and CDR2 (germline): MGHRA, YSYEKL. DNA of the CDR3: TGCGCCAGCAGCCGCTCGCAGGGCGAAAAAGGAAACACCATATATTTT. It specifies CASSRSQGEKGNTIYF.

The genes are TRBV4-1 and TRBJ2-3, with D perhaps matching TRBD2 (7 bases). The CDR3 has 14 amino acids. V lost 9 bases and J lost 5, with 18 bases in between. From germline, CDR1 is MGHRA and CDR2 YSYEKL. The CDR3 coding sequence is TGCGCCAGTCGGAGGGGGGGGCCGTTAGATACGCAGTATTTT. It specifies CASRRGGPLDTQYF.